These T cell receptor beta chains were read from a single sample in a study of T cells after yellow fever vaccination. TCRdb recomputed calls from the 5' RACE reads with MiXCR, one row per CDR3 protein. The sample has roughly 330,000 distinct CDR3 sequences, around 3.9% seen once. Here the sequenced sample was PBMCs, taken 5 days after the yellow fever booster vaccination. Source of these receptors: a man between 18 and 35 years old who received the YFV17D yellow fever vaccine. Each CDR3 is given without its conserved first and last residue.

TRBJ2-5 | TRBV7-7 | ASSSGLAGHGETQY
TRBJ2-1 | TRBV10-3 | AIRGTGVNEQF
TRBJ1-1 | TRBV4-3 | ASSQERMTEAF
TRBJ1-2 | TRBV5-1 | ASSLATGGSLDYGYT
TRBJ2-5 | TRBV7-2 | ASSLPPQETQY
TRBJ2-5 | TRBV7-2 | ASRPWRGQTQY
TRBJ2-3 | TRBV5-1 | ASRWTGFLTDTQY
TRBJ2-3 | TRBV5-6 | ASSLEGGLTNTQY
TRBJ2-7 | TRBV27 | ASSFGSPPYEQY
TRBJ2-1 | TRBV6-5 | ASSPIAGELTDEQF
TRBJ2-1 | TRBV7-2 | ASSLGFGTDNEQF
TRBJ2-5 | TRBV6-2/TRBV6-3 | ASSYAVTETQY
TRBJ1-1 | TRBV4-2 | ASSQTTGQSNTEAF
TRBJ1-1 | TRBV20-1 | SARDPRGTEAF
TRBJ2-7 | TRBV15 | ATSRERGVEQY
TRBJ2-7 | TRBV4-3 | ASSQEAAVPRTPYEQY
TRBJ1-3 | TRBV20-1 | SATRTGGGNTIY
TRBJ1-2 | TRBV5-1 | ASSGPQGPPPLGYT
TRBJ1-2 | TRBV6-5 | ASSYSPGIYGYT
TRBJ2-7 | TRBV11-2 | ASSLGLGQGLEQY
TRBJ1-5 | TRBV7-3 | ASSAGAGQPQH
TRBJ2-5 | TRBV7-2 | AGGGLGAQY
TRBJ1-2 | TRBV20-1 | SARLGGRGYT
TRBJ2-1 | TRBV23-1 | AGRGVHNEQF
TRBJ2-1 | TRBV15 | ATSRARDQEQF
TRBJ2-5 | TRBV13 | ASSLKEGETQY
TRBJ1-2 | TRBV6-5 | ASSGRGSGYGYT
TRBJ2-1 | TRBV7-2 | ASSLYSGSYNEQF
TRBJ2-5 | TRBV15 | ATSPLEGDSSQTQY
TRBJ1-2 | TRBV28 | ASSFQGARGYT
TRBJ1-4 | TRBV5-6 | ASSQGQGTNEKLF
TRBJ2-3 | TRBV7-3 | ASSPGEDTQY
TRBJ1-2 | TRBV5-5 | ASSLLGEGYT
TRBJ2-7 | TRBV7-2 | ASSDPGLAYEQY
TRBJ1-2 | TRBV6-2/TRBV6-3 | ASNPTGGYYGYT
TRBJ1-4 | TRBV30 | AWSVLPGWEKVEKLF
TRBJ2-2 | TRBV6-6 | ASILSVTGELF
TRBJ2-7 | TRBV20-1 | SARDRGYEQY
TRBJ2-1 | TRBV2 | ASSEGGGGEQF
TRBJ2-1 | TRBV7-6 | ASSLARGTGYVNEQF
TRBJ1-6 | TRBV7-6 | ASSSRTGNSPLH
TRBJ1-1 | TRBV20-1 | SARDGQELQAF
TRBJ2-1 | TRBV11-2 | ASSLVRLGQF
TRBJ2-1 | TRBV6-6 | ASKCRTGVMDEQF
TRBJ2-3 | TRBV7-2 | ASSFLAGVSTDTQY
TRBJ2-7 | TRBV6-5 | ASSYSLTGEYEQY
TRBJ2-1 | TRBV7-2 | ASSPGSGGAYEQF
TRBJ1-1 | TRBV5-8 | ASSPISWEVGNTEAF
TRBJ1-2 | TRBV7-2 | ASTPSPGAIYGYT
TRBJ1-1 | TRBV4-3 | ASSPGIVNTEAF
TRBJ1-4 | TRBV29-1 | SGGRANEKLF
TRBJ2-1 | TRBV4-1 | ASSQALAGAFSYNEQF
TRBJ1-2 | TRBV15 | ATSRELGQGLYYGYT
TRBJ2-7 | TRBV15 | ATSRAPGLVEGEQY